This TCR beta chain was documented in a study of blood T cell repertoires in COVID-19. The wider study: The cDNA or gDNA used as material had been derived from T cells, B-cell-depleted T cells, or PBMCs.

Deletions cut 5 bases from V and 0 bases from J, with 9 bases between. The CDR3 contains 14 residues. Germline V lookup: CDR1 SGDLS, CDR2 YYNGEE. Sequencing used immunoSEQ multiplex PCR; TCRdb keeps in-frame clones, though not all of them. The repertoire holds approximately 200,000 clones, with around nine tenths as singletons. The sample comprised peripheral blood. The rearrangement links TRBV9 to TRBJ2-1; D is unresolved. This TCR was sampled from a man between 70 and 80 years old with active or convalescent COVID-19. This CDR3 reads CASSLTSSYNEQFF. In DNA, the CDR3 is TGTGCCAGCAGTCTCACGAGCTCCTACAATGAGCAGTTCTTC.